This TCR beta chain was captured by sequencing in a study of T-cell memory formation after mild COVID-19. Germline CDR1 is ENHRY and CDR2 is SYGVKD. V lost 4 bases and J lost 4; bases outside the gene matches: 3. This CDR3 comprises 15 residues. MiXCR, applied by TCRdb to the 5' RACE reads, yields one record per CDR3 protein. Altogether 250,000 to 400,000 distinct CDR3 sequences are present, approximately 15% being singletons, with the ten largest covering roughly a fifth. This clonotype was sampled from a man aged 18 to 29 who had mild COVID-19 (a few samples of this study predate the infection). Cell type and time point are not known. Input material: PBMCs or a T cell subset sorted from them (not recorded which). The rearrangement links TRBV10-3 to TRBJ2-2; 10 nucleotides match TRBD1. CDR3 protein: CAISGRTGGTGELFF. The CDR3, as DNA: TGTGCCATCAGTGGGAGGACAGGGGGCACCGGGGAGCTGTTTTTT.